This record covers a single T cell receptor (beta chain). What it binds is not known. These data come from a study of CD8 T cells in ankylosing spondylitis. General study results and limits: The study identified a TCR beta motif of eight highly homologous variants that appeared characteristic of ankylosing spondylitis blood.

From the 5' RACE reads, TCRdb called clonotypes with MiXCR, one entry per CDR3 protein. There are around 430,000 distinct CDR3 sequences in the sample; under 20% occur only once, and about 0.94% lies in the top ten. CDR1 and CDR2 (germline): LGHDT, YNNKEL (reference sequence). The CDR3 loop spans 17 amino acids. The ends lost 0 bases at V and 3 bases at J; junction bases unmatched: 10. The rearrangement links TRBV3-1 to TRBJ2-7; the match to TRBD1 covers 8 bases. The source is a male donor with ankylosing spondylitis. The sequenced sample consisted of blood, either unsorted or a sorted T cell fraction (not recorded which). The CDR3 DNA reads TGTGCCAGCAGCCAAGATCCGGCGGACAGGGCCTACTACGAGCAGTACTTC. Residues: CASSQDPADRAYYEQYF.